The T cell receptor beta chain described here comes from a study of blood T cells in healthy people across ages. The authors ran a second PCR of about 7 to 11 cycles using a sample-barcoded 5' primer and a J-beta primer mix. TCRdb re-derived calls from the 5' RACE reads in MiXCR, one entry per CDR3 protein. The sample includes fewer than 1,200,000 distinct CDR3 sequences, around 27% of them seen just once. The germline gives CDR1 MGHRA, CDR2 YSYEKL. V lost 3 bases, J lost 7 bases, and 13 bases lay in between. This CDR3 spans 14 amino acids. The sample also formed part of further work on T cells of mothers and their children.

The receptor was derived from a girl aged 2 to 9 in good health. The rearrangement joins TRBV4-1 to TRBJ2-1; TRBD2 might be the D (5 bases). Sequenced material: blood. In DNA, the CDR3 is TGCGCCAGCAGCCATAGGACTCGGTCGAATGAGCAGTTCTTC. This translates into CASSHRTRSNEQFF.